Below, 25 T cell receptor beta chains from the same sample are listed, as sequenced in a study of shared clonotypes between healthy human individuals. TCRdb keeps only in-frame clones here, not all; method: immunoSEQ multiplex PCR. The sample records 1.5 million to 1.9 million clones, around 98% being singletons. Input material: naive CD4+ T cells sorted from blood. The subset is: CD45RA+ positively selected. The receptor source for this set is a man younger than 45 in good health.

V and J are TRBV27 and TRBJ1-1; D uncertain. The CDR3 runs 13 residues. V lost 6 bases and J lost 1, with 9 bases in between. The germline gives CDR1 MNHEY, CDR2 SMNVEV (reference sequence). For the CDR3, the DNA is TGTGCCAGCAGCCATGGGTCGAACACTGAAGCTTTCTTT. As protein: CASSHGSNTEAFF.

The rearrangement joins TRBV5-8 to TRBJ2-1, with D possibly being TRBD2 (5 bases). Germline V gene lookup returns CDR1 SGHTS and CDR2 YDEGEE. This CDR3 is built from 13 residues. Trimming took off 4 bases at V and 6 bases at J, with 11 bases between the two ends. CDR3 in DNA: TGTGCCAGCAGCCAAGGACTGTTCAATGAGCAGTTCTTC. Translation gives CASSQGLFNEQFF.

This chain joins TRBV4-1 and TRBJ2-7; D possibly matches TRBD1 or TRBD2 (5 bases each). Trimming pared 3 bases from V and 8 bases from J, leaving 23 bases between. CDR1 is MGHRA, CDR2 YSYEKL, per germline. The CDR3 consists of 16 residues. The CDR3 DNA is TGCGCCAGCAGCCAGAGTCAGACCGGGACCCCCGGAAAGCAGTACTTC. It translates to CASSQSQTGTPGKQYF.

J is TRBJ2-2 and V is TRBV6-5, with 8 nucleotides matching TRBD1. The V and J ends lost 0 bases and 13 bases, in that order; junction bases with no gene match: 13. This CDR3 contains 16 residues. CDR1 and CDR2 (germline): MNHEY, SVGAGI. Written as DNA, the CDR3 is TGTGCCAGCAGTTACTCGAAAAGGACAGGGCCTTGGGGGCTGTTTTTT. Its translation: CASSYSKRTGPWGLFF.

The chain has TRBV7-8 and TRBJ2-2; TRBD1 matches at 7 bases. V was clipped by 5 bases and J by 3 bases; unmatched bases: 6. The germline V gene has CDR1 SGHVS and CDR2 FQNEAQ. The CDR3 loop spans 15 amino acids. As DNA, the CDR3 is TGTGCCAGCAGCCCTCGACAGGGATACACCGGGGAGCTGTTTTTT. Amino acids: CASSPRQGYTGELFF.

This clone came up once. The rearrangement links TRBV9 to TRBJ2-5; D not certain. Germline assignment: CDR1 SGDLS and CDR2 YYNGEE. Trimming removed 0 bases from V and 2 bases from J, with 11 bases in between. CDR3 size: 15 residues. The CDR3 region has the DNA TGTGCCAGCAGCGTAGACCCTATCGGACAAGAGACCCAGTACTTC. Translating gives CASSVDPIGQETQYF.

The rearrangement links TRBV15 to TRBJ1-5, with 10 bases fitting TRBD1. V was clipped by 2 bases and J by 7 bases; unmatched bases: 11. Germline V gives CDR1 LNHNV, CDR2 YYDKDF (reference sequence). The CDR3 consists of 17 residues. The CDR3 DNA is TGTGCCACCAGCAGAAGGGTCGGGACAGGGGATTCCCAGCCCCAGCATTTT. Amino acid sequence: CATSRRVGTGDSQPQHF.

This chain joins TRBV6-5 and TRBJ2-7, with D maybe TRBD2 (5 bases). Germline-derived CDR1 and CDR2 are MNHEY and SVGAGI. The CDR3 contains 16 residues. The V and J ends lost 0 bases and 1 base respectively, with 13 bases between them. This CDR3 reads CASSYSTGSGSYEQYF. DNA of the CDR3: TGTGCCAGCAGTTACTCGACGGGATCTGGGTCCTACGAGCAGTACTTC.

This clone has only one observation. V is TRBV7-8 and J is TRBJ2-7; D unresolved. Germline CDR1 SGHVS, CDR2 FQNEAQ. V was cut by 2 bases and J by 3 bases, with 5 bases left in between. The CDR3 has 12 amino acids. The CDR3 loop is CASSLNGYEQYF. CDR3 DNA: TGTGCCAGCAGCTTAAATGGCTACGAGCAGTACTTC.

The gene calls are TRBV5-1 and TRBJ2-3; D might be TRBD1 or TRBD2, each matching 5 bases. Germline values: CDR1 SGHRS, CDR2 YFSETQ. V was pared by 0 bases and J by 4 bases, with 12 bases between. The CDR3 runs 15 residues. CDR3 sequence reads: CASSLVGVSADTQYF. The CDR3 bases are TGCGCCAGCAGCTTGGTAGGGGTTAGCGCAGATACGCAGTATTTT.

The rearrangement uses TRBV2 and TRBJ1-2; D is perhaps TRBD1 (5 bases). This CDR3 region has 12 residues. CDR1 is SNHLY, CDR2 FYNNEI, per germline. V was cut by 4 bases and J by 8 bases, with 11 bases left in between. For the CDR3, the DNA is TGTGCCAGCAGTGTCAGGGCGGGGGGCTACACCTTC. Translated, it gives CASSVRAGGYTF.

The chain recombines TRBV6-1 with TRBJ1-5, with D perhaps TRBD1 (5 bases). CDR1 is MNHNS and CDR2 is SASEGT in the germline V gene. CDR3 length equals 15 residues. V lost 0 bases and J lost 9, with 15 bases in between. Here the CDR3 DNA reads TGTGCCAGCAGTGAAGCCTCTGGGACTGGATGGCCCCAGCATTTT. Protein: CASSEASGTGWPQHF.

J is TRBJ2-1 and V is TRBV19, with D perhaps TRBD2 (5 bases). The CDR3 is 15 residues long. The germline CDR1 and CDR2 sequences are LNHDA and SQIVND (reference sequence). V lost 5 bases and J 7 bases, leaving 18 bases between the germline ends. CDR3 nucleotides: TGTGCCAGTAGTGATACCCTCCGGGGATCAAATGAGCAGTTCTTC. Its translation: CASSDTLRGSNEQFF.

CDR3 amino acids: CASSRGKDRQPQHF. CDR3 nucleotide sequence: TGTGCCAGCAGTCGGGGGAAGGATCGACAGCCCCAGCATTTT. The chain links TRBV6-5 to TRBJ1-5; weak D call: TRBD1 (5 bases). Germline loops: CDR1 MNHEY, CDR2 SVGAGI. V lost 5 bases, J lost 7 bases, and 15 bases lay in between. The CDR3 totals 14 residues.

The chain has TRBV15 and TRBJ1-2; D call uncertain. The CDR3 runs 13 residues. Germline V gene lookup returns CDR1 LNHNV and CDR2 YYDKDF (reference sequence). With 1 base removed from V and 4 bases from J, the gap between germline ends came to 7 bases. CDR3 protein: CATSRGEPYGYTF. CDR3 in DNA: TGTGCCACCAGCAGAGGGGAGCCCTATGGCTACACCTTC.

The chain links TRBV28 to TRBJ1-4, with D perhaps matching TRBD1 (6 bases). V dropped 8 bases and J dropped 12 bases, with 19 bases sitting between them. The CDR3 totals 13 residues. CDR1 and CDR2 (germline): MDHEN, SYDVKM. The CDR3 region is CASESQGPFELFF. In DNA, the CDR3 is TGTGCCAGCGAATCACAGGGACCTTTTGAACTGTTTTTT. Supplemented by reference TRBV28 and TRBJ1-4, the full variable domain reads DVKVTQSSRYLVKRTGEKVFLECVQDMDHENMFWYRQDPGLGLRLIYFSYDVKMKEKGDIPEGYSVSREKKERFSLILESASTNQTSMYLCASESQGPFELFFGSGTQLSVL.

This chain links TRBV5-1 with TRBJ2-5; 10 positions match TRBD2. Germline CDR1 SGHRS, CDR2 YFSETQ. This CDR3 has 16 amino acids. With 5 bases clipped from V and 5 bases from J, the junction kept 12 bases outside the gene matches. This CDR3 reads CASRRPAGGPSETQYF. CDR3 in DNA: TGCGCCAGCAGGAGACCAGCGGGAGGGCCTTCCGAGACCCAGTACTTC.

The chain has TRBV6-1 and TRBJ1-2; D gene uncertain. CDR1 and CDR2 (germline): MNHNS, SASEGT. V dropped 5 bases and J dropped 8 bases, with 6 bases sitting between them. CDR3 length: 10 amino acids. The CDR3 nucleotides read TGTGCCAGCAGTCTTAAGGGCTACACCTTC. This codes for CASSLKGYTF.

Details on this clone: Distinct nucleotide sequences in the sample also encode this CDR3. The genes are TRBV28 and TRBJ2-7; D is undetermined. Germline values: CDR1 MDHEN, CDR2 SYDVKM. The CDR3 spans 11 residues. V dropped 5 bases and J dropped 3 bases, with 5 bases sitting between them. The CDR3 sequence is CASSKLYEQYF. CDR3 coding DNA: TGTGCCAGCAGTAAGCTCTACGAGCAGTACTTC.

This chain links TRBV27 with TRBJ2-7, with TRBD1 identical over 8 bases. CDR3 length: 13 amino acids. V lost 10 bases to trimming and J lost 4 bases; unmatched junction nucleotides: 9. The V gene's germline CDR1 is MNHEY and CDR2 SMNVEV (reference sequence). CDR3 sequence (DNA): TGTGCCACCCGGGGTCAGGGGGCTTACGAGCAGTACTTC. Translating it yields CATRGQGAYEQYF.

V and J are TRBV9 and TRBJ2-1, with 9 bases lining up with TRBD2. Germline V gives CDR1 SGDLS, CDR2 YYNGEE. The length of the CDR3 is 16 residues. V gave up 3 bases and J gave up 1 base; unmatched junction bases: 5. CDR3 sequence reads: CASSAYSGRSYNEQFF. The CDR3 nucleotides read TGTGCCAGCAGCGCATATAGCGGGAGATCCTACAATGAGCAGTTCTTC. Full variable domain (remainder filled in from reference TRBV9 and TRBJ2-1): DSGVTQTPKHLITATGQRVTLRCSPRSGDLSVYWYQQSLDQGLQFLIQYYNGEERAKGNILERFSAQQFPDLHSELNLSSLELGDSALYFCASSAYSGRSYNEQFFGPGTRLTVL.

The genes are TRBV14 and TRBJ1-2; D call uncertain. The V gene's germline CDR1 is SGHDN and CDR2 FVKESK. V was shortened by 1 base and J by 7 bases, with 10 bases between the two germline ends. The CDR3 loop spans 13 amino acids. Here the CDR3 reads CASSQVASGGYTF. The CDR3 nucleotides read TGTGCCAGCAGCCAAGTGGCATCGGGTGGCTACACCTTC.

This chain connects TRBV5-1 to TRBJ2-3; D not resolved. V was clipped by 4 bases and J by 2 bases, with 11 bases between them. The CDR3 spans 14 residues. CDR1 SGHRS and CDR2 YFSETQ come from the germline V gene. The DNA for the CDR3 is TGCGCCAGCAGCACCGGATCGCCCACAGATACGCAGTATTTT. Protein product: CASSTGSPTDTQYF.

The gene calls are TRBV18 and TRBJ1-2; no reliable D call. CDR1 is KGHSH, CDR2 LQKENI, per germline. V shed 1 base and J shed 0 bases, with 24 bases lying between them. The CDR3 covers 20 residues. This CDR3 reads CASSPLLVEKLRSANYGYTF. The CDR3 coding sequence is TGTGCCAGCTCACCACTCCTGGTCGAAAAACTAAGGTCTGCTAACTATGGCTACACCTTC.

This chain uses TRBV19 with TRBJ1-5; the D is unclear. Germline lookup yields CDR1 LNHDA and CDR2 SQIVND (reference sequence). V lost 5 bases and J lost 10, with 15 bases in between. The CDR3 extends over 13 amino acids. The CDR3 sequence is CASSVRSPGPQHF. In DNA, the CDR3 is TGTGCCAGTAGTGTCCGAAGTCCGGGACCCCAGCATTTT.